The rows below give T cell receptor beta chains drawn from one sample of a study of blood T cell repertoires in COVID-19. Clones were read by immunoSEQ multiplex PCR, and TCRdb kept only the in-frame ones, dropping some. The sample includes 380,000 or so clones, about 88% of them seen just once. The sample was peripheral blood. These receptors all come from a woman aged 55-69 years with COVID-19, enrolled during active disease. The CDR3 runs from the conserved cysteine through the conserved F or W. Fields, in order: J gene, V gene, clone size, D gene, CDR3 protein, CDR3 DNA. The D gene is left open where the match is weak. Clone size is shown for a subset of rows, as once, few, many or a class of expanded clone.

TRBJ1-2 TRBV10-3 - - CAISESTGQNYGYTF TGTGCCATCAGTGAGTCGACAGGACAGAACTATGGCTACACCTTC
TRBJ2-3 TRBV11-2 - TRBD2 CASSLDLLAGATDTQYF TGTGCCAGCAGCTTAGACTTATTAGCGGGGGCCACAGATACGCAGTATTTT
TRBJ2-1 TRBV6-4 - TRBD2 CASRRTSGINEQFF TGTGCCAGCAGGCGGACTAGCGGGATAAATGAGCAGTTCTTC
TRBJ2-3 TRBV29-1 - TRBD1 CSVDGTVIGPPDTQYF TGCAGCGTTGACGGGACAGTTATTGGTCCCCCAGATACGCAGTATTTT
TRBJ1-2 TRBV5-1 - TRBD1 CASSERQGAYPNYGYTF TGCGCCAGCAGCGAGAGACAGGGTGCCTACCCGAATTATGGCTACACCTTC
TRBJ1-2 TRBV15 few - CATSLAGNYGYTF TGTGCCACCAGCCTTGCGGGTAACTATGGCTACACCTTC
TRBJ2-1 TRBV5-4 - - CASSKDKGISYNEQFF TGTGCCAGCAGCAAGGACAAGGGGATATCCTACAATGAGCAGTTCTTC
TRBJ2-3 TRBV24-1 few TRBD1 CATGETGADTQYF TGTGCCACCGGGGAGACAGGGGCAGATACGCAGTATTTT
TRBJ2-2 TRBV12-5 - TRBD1 CASGLGGQGFDRELFF TGTGCTAGTGGTTTGGGGGGACAGGGCTTCGACCGGGAGCTGTTTTTT
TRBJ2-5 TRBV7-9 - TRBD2 CASSLAGGPETQYF TGTGCCAGCAGCCTAGCGGGGGGGCCGGAGACCCAGTACTTC
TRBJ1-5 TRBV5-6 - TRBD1 CASSEQGEWLPQHF TGTGCCAGCAGTGAGCAGGGGGAGTGGTTGCCCCAGCATTTT
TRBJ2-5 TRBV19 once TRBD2 CASTRSLAGGLQETQYF TGTGCCAGTACCCGATCCTTAGCGGGGGGCTTACAAGAGACCCAGTACTTC
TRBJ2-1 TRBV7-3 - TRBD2 CASSLSGAMGEQFF TGTGCCAGCAGCCTTAGCGGGGCTATGGGTGAGCAGTTCTTC
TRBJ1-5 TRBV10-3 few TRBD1 CAISESGTGKAQPQHF TGTGCCATCAGTGAGTCCGGGACAGGGAAGGCTCAGCCCCAGCATTTT
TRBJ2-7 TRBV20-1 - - CSAETGYEQYF TGCAGTGCTGAAACGGGTTACGAGCAGTACTTC
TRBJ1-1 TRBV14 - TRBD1 CASRAQGGTEAFF TGTGCCAGCAGGGCACAGGGGGGCACTGAAGCTTTCTTT
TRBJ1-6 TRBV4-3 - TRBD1 CASSRLDRGWDNSPLHF TGCGCCAGCAGCCGACTAGACAGGGGCTGGGATAATTCACCCCTCCACTTT
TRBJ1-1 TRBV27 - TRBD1 CASSSRTGALNTEAFF TGTGCCAGCAGTTCTCGGACAGGGGCCCTGAACACTGAAGCTTTCTTT
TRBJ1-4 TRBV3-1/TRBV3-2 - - CASSQGPEKLFF TGTGCCAGCAGCCAAGGGCCCGAAAAACTGTTTTTT
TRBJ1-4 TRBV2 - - CASSAVYLSGENEKLFF TGTGCCAGCAGTGCGGTATACCTTAGCGGAGAGAATGAAAAACTGTTTTTT
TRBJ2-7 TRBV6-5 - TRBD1 CASSYTGTGVYEQYF TGTGCCAGCAGTTATACCGGGACAGGAGTCTACGAGCAGTACTTC
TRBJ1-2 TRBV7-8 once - CASSLTGQYGYTF TGTGCCAGCAGCTTAACAGGGCAGTATGGCTACACCTTC
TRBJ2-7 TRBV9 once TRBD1 CASSAGQGHYEQYF TGTGCCAGCAGCGCAGGACAGGGCCACTACGAGCAGTACTTC
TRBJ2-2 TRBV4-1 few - CASSQDRSSRANTGELFF TGCGCCAGCAGCCAAGACCGAAGTTCCCGAGCGAACACCGGGGAGCTGTTTTTT
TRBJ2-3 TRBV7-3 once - CASSSMEDTQYF TGTGCCAGCAGCTCGATGGAGGATACGCAGTATTTT
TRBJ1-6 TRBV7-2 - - CASSFTGVGSPLHF TGTGCCAGCAGCTTTACGGGGGTGGGTTCACCCCTCCACTTT
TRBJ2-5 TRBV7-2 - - CASSSPDWETQYF TGTGCCAGCAGCTCCCCGGACTGGGAGACCCAGTACTTC
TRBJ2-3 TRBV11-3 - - CASSPRDKQYF TGTGCCAGCAGCCCTCGGGATAAGCAGTATTTT
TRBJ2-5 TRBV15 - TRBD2 CATSRRQRGAKVETQYF TGTGCCACCAGCCGCCGGCAGCGGGGGGCCAAGGTAGAGACCCAGTACTTC
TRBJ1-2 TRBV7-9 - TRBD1 CASSFMTGAPGYTF TGTGCCAGCAGCTTTATGACAGGGGCCCCTGGCTACACCTTC
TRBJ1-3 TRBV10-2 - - CASRSGNTIYF TGCGCCAGCCGCTCTGGAAACACCATATATTTT
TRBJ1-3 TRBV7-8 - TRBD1 CASSRWTGGNTIYF TGTGCCAGCAGCCGTTGGACAGGCGGAAACACCATATATTTT
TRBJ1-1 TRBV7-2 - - CASSLGGRGITEAFF TGTGCCAGCAGCTTAGGAGGCAGGGGCATCACTGAAGCTTTCTTT
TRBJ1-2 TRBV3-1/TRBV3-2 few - CASSQEAATGSFLGYTF TGTGCCAGCAGCCAAGAAGCGGCCACCGGGAGCTTTTTAGGCTACACCTTC
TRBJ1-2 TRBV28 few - CASSREAGYGYTF TGTGCCAGCAGTCGAGAGGCAGGGTATGGCTACACCTTC
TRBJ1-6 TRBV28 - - CASSPRDGRVRSPLHF TGTGCCAGCAGTCCCAGGGATGGGAGGGTCCGGTCACCCCTCCACTTT
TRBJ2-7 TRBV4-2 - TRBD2 CASSQETSGVSEQYF TGTGCCAGCAGCCAAGAGACTAGCGGGGTGAGTGAGCAGTACTTC
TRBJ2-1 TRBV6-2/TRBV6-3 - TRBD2 CASSYSGTSGWNEQFF TGTGCCAGCAGTTACTCCGGGACTAGCGGGTGGAATGAGCAGTTCTTC
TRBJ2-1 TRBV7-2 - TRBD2 CASSPRTSHYEQFF TGTGCCAGCAGCCCCCGGACTAGCCACTATGAGCAGTTCTTC
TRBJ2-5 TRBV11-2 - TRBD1 CASSLPQGAETQYF TGTGCCAGCAGCTTACCACAGGGGGCAGAGACCCAGTACTTC
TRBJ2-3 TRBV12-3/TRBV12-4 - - CASSLSGDTQYF TGTGCCAGCAGTTTATCAGGGGATACGCAGTATTTT
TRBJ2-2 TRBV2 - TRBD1 CASSGDRGDVAGELFF TGTGCCAGCAGTGGGGACAGGGGGGACGTGGCCGGGGAGCTGTTTTTT
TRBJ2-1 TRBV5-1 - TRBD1 CASSPTGDSYNEQFF TGCGCCAGCAGCCCTACCGGGGACAGCTACAATGAGCAGTTCTTC
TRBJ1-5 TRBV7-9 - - CASSFSASGNQPQHF TGTGCCAGCAGCTTTTCGGCATCGGGAAATCAGCCCCAGCATTTT
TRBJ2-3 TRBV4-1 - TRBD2 CASSQAPSGGTDTQYF TGCGCCAGCAGCCAAGCTCCTAGCGGGGGCACAGATACGCAGTATTTT
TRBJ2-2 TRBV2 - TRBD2 CASSGTGTSGGELFF TGTGCCAGCAGTGGGACCGGGACTAGCGGCGGGGAGCTGTTTTTT
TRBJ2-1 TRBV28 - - CASSYPRDLRDNEQFF TGTGCCAGCAGTTATCCACGGGACTTAAGAGACAATGAGCAGTTCTTC
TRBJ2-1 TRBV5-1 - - CASSFAGRATIDEQFF TGCGCCAGCAGCTTTGCAGGTAGGGCGACTATCGATGAGCAGTTCTTC
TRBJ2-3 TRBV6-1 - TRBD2 CASSETAGGLLTDTQYF TGTGCCAGCAGTGAAACGGCGGGGGGGCTACTCACAGATACGCAGTATTTT
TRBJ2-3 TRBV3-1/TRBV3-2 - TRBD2 CASSQVLAGRAATDTQYF TGTGCCAGCAGCCAAGTCCTAGCGGGGCGTGCCGCCACAGATACGCAGTATTTT
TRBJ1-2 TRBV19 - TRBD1 CASSKTPSGTGGNYGYTF TGTGCCAGTAGTAAAACCCCCTCCGGGACAGGGGGCAACTATGGCTACACCTTC
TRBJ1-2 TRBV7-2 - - CASSFGIENYGYTF TGTGCCAGCAGCTTCGGGATTGAAAACTATGGCTACACCTTC
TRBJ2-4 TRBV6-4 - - CASSARGKPSKNIQYF TGTGCCAGCAGCGCTCGCGGGAAACCTTCCAAAAACATTCAGTACTTC
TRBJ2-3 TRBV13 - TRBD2 CASSLRTSGDNVGQYF TGTGCCAGCAGCCTCCGGACTAGCGGGGACAACGTCGGGCAGTATTTT
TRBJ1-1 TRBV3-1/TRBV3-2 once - CASSPRVNTEAFF TGTGCCAGCAGCCCCAGGGTGAACACTGAAGCTTTCTTT
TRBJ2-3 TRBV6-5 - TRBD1 CATLGGQGTDTQYF TGTGCCACCCTGGGGGGACAGGGGACAGATACGCAGTATTTT
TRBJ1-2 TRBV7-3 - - CASSLGGYGGYTF TGTGCCAGCAGCTTAGGAGGGTATGGCGGCTACACCTTC
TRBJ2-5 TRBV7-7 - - CASSLSYQETQYF TGTGCCAGCAGCTTGAGCTACCAAGAGACCCAGTACTTC
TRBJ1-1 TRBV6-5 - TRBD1 CASSRTGGFEAFF TGTGCCAGCAGCCGGACAGGGGGATTCGAAGCTTTCTTT